This T cell receptor beta chain was retrieved from a study of cytomegalovirus exposure and HLA in healthy donors. 60 Vbeta and 13 Jbeta primers were used in PCR. Using immunoSEQ multiplex PCR, the repertoire was profiled, and TCRdb retains in-frame clones only, with some absent. Of roughly 150,000 clones listed, over 75% were seen once; the top ten hold 1.5% to 2%. Study outcomes and limitations: Links to common viral pathogens appeared, in a later analysis, for several of the most significant clusters.

Note on this clone: What it binds is not known.

CDR3 length: 15 amino acids. Germline loops: CDR1 SGHAT, CDR2 FQNNGV. The V gene lost 1 base and the J gene lost 6 bases, with 13 bases spanning the gap. The V and J genes are TRBV11-2 and TRBJ2-1, with TRBD2 as a possible D gene (6 bases). Sequenced input: PBMCs. This sequence was found in a woman between 18 and 29 years old in good health and CMV-seronegative. The CDR3 here is CASSLGGLGGNEQFF. CDR3 DNA: TGTGCCAGCAGCTTAGGGGGTCTGGGGGGCAATGAGCAGTTCTTC. Supplemented by reference TRBV11-2 and TRBJ2-1, the full variable domain reads EAGVAQSPRYKIIEKRQSVAFWCNPISGHATLYWYQQILGQGPKLLIQFQNNGVVDDSQLPKDRFSAERLKGVDSTLKIQPAKLEDSAVYLCASSLGGLGGNEQFFGPGTRLTVL.